This TCR beta chain appears in the sequencing data of a study of CD8 T cells in Susac syndrome (dated 2019 in TCRdb). About the full investigation: Repertoire sequencing was used to test whether CD8+ T cell activation and differentiation in Susac syndrome was antigen driven. Results the study describes overall, beyond this receptor: The number of individuals in the TCR sequencing and HLA analysis was acknowledged as relatively small.

CDR1 SEHNR and CDR2 FQNEAQ were looked up in the germline V gene (reference sequence). Cut back by 5 bases and 0 bases, the V and J ends lie 10 bases apart. The CDR3 measures 15 amino acids from cysteine to phenylalanine. Kept here is only the CDR3 DNA, which spans 45 bases and is read in frame from base 1. As regards this clonotype: What antigen it recognizes has not been identified. No much larger clone is present one base from it, and per-base qualities are unavailable.

High-throughput TCR beta sequencing profiled peripheral blood CD8+ and CD4+ T cells from healthy donors, Susac syndrome patients and multiple sclerosis patients. The multiple sclerosis controls were treatment-naive patients who had stable or active relapsing-remitting disease and met the revised McDonald criteria. Bulk CD8+ and CD4+ T cells were purified magnetically by negative isolation, whereas CD8+ TEMRA cells were enriched by FACS. Blood was drawn into EDTA tubes, processed within 24 hours, and PBMCs were isolated by density gradient centrifugation. PBMCs intended for TCR sequencing were cryopreserved in liquid nitrogen and thawed later in a water bath at 37 degrees C. The sorted or isolated CD4+, CD8+ and CD8+ TEMRA cells had a purity of 90% or higher. RNA was extracted using the RNeasy kit, and about 0.5 to 1 microgram was reverse transcribed with random hexamers. The immunoSEQ multiplex PCR assay, which covers 54 Vbeta and 13 Jbeta segments, was used to amplify TCR beta CDR3 regions. PCR amplification bias was corrected by using a synthetic template baseline for primer optimization and computational correction. As for the authors' bioinformatics: Reads were annotated to V, D and J genes according to IMGT and were analyzed with immunoSEQ Analyzer, with only productive sequences retained. Clonality was calculated as one minus the Shannon entropy normalized by log2 of the number of productive unique sequences. For each patient and control, public and private clones were evaluated among the 100 most prevalent clones. Clones were defined as Susac-specific if absent from the healthy and MS cohorts, from 1052 published viral clones and from other ImmuneACCESS disease sequences. Starting from the raw public reads, TCRdb applied fastp trimming at Q25, assembled clones with MiXCR and retained in-frame beta chains. Rows are combined by CDR3 protein, so each entry shows the most common genes and DNA. TCRdb's processing, not the authors' own work, is the source of the V and J calls. The table for this sample lists 200,000 or so distinct CDR3 sequences; 90% to 95% of them were counted only once. Approximately 0.093% of the sample belongs to the ten largest clones.

The rearranged chain carries TRBV7-9 and TRBJ1-4, with the D gene not confidently named. Sample: CD4+ T cells from PBMCs. The source is a human donor with multiple sclerosis. The nucleotide sequence reads as follows: TGTGCCAGCAGCCCCGGGCCAACAACTAATGAAAAACTGTTTTTT. Its protein product is CASSPGPTTNEKLFF.